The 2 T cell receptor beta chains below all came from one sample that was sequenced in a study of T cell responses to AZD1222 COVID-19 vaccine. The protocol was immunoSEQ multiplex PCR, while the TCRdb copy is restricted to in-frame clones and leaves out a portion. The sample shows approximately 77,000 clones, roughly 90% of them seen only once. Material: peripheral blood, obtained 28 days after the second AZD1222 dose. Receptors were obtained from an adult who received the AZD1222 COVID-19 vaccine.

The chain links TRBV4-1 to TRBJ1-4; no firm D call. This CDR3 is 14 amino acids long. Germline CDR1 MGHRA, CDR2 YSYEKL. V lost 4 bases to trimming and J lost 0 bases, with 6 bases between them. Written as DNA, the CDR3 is TGCGCCAGCAGCCCGGGAGCAACTAATGAAAAACTGTTTTTT. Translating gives CASSPGATNEKLFF.

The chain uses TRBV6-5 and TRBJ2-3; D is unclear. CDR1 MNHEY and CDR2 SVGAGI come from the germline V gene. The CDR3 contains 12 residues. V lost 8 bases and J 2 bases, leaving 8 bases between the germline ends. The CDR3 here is CASRPLTDTQYF. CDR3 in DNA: TGTGCCAGCCGACCCCTCACAGATACGCAGTATTTT.